A single sample gave rise to the 29 T cell receptor beta chains below, sequenced in a study of a mutant IDH1 vaccine in newly diagnosed glioma. Time point: week 23, last vaccination. Each vaccine dose was 300 ug of mutant IDH1 20-mer peptide, with topical imiquimod. Sequencing used immunoSEQ multiplex PCR; TCRdb keeps in-frame clones, though not all of them. This sample has 35,000 to 50,000 clones, with about four fifths found just once. No cognate antigen is known for these TCRs. Material: PBMCs, obtained from a glioma patient whose treatment included an IDH1 peptide vaccine. These receptors were obtained from a woman under 30 with glioma. Some clones in this sample may be carry-over from other donors' samples.

This clone has a handful of counts. This chain links TRBV9 with TRBJ1-1, with D perhaps TRBD1 (5 bases). This CDR3 spans 13 amino acids. V was cut by 4 bases and J by 4 bases, with 11 bases left in between. CDR1 and CDR2 (germline): SGDLS, YYNGEE. The CDR3: CASSPPGGTEAFF. As DNA, the CDR3 is TGTGCCAGCAGCCCCCCGGGGGGCACTGAAGCTTTCTTT.

This clone has more than one count but fewer than ten. V usage is TRBV9 and J usage is TRBJ2-2; 7 positions agree with TRBD2. J gave up 3 bases and V 1 base, and 3 bases lay outside the gene matches. Looked up from germline, CDR1 is SGDLS and CDR2 is YYNGEE. The CDR3 contains 15 residues. CDR3 coding DNA: TGTGCCAGCAGCGTAACGGGAGGACACACCGGGGAGCTGTTTTTT. Translated, it gives CASSVTGGHTGELFF. The full variable domain, with the rest looked up from reference TRBV9 and TRBJ2-2, is DSGVTQTPKHLITATGQRVTLRCSPRSGDLSVYWYQQSLDQGLQFLIQYYNGEERAKGNILERFSAQQFPDLHSELNLSSLELGDSALYFCASSVTGGHTGELFFGEGSRLTVL.

The J gene is TRBJ2-2, the V gene TRBV5-4; 8 nucleotides line up with TRBD1. The length of the CDR3 is 16 residues. V shed 4 bases and J 6 bases; nucleotides not matched to a gene: 11. Looked up from germline, CDR1 is SGHNT and CDR2 is YYREEE (reference sequence). CDR3 sequence (DNA): TGTGCCAGCAGCCGGACCAGGACAGGGAGGTCCGGGGAGCTGTTTTTT. Its translation is CASSRTRTGRSGELFF.

This clone was seen only once. The junction departs from the called germline gene at one end, perhaps through a read error. The chain links TRBV12-5 to TRBJ2-2; D might be TRBD1 or TRBD2, each matching 5 bases. The CDR3 is made up of 12 amino acids. Germline V gene lookup returns CDR1 LGHNT and CDR2 FRNRAP. CDR3 nucleotide sequence: TGTGCTAGTGGTTTGTTCGGGGCCCAGGTGGTTTTT. Protein: CASGLFGAQVVF.

This sequence joins TRBV2 and TRBJ1-4; D call uncertain. Trimming shortened V by 6 bases and J by 4 bases, and 9 bases separated the two germline ends. CDR3 size: 13 residues. The germline V gene encodes CDR1 SNHLY and CDR2 FYNNEI. The DNA of the CDR3 is TGTGCCAGCAGGGTCAGGCTTAATGAAAAACTGTTTTTT. Protein: CASRVRLNEKLFF.

The chain is built from TRBV15 and TRBJ2-3, with D unclear. V lost 1 base and J lost 5, with 4 bases in between. Per germline, CDR1 LNHNV and CDR2 YYDKDF (reference sequence). The CDR3 has 12 residues. The CDR3 DNA reads as TGTGCCACCAGCAGAGGGGGAGATACGCAGTATTTT. This gives the protein CATSRGGDTQYF.

This chain uses TRBV25-1 with TRBJ2-1; D may correspond to TRBD1 or TRBD2 (5 bases each). The CDR3 sequence is 14 residues long. Germline V lookup: CDR1 MGHDK, CDR2 SYGVNS. Deletions cut 4 bases from V and 4 bases from J, with 11 bases between. The CDR3 reads CASSGPGRYNEQFF. The CDR3 DNA sequence: TGTGCCAGCAGTGGACCGGGACGGTACAATGAGCAGTTCTTC.

V is TRBV9 and J is TRBJ2-7; D call uncertain. V lost 0 bases, J lost 2 bases, and 12 bases lay in between. CDR1 is SGDLS and CDR2 is YYNGEE in the germline V gene. The CDR3 covers 15 residues. CDR3 bases: TGTGCCAGCAGCGTAGCTGGTGGGCGCGCCTACGAGCAGTACTTC. This translates into CASSVAGGRAYEQYF.

Note on this clone: The junction differs from germline at one of its ends, possibly a read error. The rearrangement links TRBV7-7 to TRBJ2-5, with a possible D match to TRBD2 (5 bases). The length of the CDR3 is 13 residues. The germline gives CDR1 SSHAT, CDR2 FNYEAQ (reference sequence). Here the CDR3 reads CASSFPSRETQYF. The CDR3 region has the DNA TGTGCTAGCAGCTTCCCTAGCAGAGAGACCCAGTACTTC.

The sample holds a few counts of this clone. The V and J genes are TRBV7-2 and TRBJ2-5, with TRBD2 matching 9 bases. The CDR3 is 18 amino acids. Germline V CDR1 and CDR2: SGHTA, FQGNSA. After removal of 2 bases from V and 5 bases from J, the junction contained 15 bases not matched to a gene. Written as DNA, the CDR3 is TGTGCCAGCAGCTTACGCCGAAGTAGCGGGAGAAGTTCGGAGACCCAGTACTTC. Translated: CASSLRRSSGRSSETQYF. The variable domain in full, completed from reference TRBV7-2 and TRBJ2-5, reads GAGVSQSPSNKVTEKGKDVELRCDPISGHTALYWYRQSLGQGLEFLIYFQGNSAPDKSGLPSDRFSAERTGGSVSTLTIQRTQQEDSAVYLCASSLRRSSGRSSETQYFGPGTRLLVL.

The J gene is TRBJ1-1, the V gene TRBV5-8, with 8 bases identical to TRBD1. In germline, CDR1 is SGHTS, CDR2 YDEGEE. The CDR3 runs 15 residues. V shed 6 bases, J shed 5 bases, and the junction held 12 bases outside the gene matches. CDR3 sequence (DNA): TGTGCCAGCAACCCTTGGTCACAGGGGGTGACTGAAGCTTTCTTT. Its translation: CASNPWSQGVTEAFF. The whole variable domain, remainder taken from reference TRBV5-8 and TRBJ1-1, is EAGVTQSPTHLIKTRGQQATLRCSPISGHTSVYWYQQALGLGLQFLLWYDEGEERNRGNFPPRFSGRQFPNYSSELNVNALELEDSALYLCASNPWSQGVTEAFFGQGTRLTVV.

V gene TRBV19 combines with J gene TRBJ2-7; 9 bases line up with TRBD1. V lost 6 bases and J lost 3; bases outside the gene matches: 12. The CDR3 spans 16 residues. In germline, CDR1 is LNHDA, CDR2 SQIVND (reference sequence). Written as DNA, the CDR3 is TGTGCCAGTAGAAGGGGCGGAACGGGACAGGGCTACGAGCAGTACTTC. Amino acid sequence: CASRRGGTGQGYEQYF.

This clone appeared once. The rearrangement links TRBV5-5 to TRBJ2-7; the match to TRBD1 covers 9 bases. CDR3 length: 14 residues. Germline V CDR1 and CDR2: SGHKS, YYEKEE (reference sequence). Trimming removed 4 bases from V and 2 bases from J; junction bases left unmatched: 4. CDR3 DNA: TGTGCCAGCAGCACCGGGACAGGGACCTACGAGCAGTACTTC. It codes for CASSTGTGTYEQYF.

This clone appeared a single time. The chain links TRBV27 to TRBJ2-3; 8 bases are shared with TRBD1. The CDR3 totals 18 residues. With 0 bases clipped from V and 2 bases from J, the junction kept 10 bases outside the gene matches. The V gene's germline CDR1 is MNHEY and CDR2 SMNVEV (reference sequence). CDR3 protein: CASSLSPTGATHTDTQYF. In nucleotides, the CDR3 is TGTGCCAGCAGTTTATCCCCGACAGGGGCAACACACACAGATACGCAGTATTTT.

The chain links TRBV19 to TRBJ1-3; 7 positions agree with TRBD1. The CDR3 has 15 residues. V dropped 4 bases and J dropped 0; count of bases not matched to a gene: 3. Germline V gene lookup returns CDR1 LNHDA and CDR2 SQIVND (reference sequence). CDR3 DNA sequence: TGTGCCAGTAGTACAGGGGGAAGCTCTGGAAACACCATATATTTT. Protein sequence: CASSTGGSSGNTIYF.

This chain joins TRBV9 and TRBJ1-3, with D hard to call. Trimming left V 0 bases short and J 3 bases short, with 4 bases between. The CDR3 is 13 residues long. Germline V CDR1 and CDR2: SGDLS, YYNGEE. The CDR3 DNA follows: TGTGCCAGCAGCGTAGGGGGTGGAAACACCATATATTTT. Residues: CASSVGGGNTIYF. Complete variable domain (other parts from reference TRBV9 and TRBJ1-3): DSGVTQTPKHLITATGQRVTLRCSPRSGDLSVYWYQQSLDQGLQFLIQYYNGEERAKGNILERFSAQQFPDLHSELNLSSLELGDSALYFCASSVGGGNTIYFGEGSWLTVV.

V gene TRBV6-5 combines with J gene TRBJ2-2; a weak D match, TRBD1 (5 bases). Trimming pared 0 bases from V and 1 base from J, leaving 9 bases between. This CDR3 has 16 residues. The germline V gene encodes CDR1 MNHEY and CDR2 SVGAGI. CDR3 residues: CASSYSDRLNTGELFF. The CDR3 nucleotides are TGTGCCAGCAGTTACTCTGACAGACTGAACACCGGGGAGCTGTTTTTT.

This clone was observed once. The rearrangement joins TRBV7-9 to TRBJ2-1; D ambiguous. The CDR3 contains 11 residues. The V end was cut by 6 bases, the J end by 6 bases, with 6 bases between. Germline CDR1 SEHNR, CDR2 FQNEAQ (reference sequence). CDR3 loop: CASSYSNEQFF. The CDR3 DNA follows: TGTGCCAGCAGTTACTCCAATGAGCAGTTCTTC. Combining the CDR3 with reference TRBV7-9 and TRBJ2-1 gives the whole variable domain DTGVSQNPRHKITKRGQNVTFRCDPISEHNRLYWYRQTLGQGPEFLTYFQNEAQLEKSRLLSDRFSAERPKGSFSTLEIQRTEQGDSAMYLCASSYSNEQFFGPGTRLTVL.

The chain couples TRBV6-6 to TRBJ2-5, with D perhaps given as TRBD1 or TRBD2 (5 bases each). CDR3 length: 12 amino acids. Germline loops: CDR1 MNHNY, CDR2 SVGAGI (reference sequence). Between the trimmed V and J ends, which lost 6 bases and 6 bases, there was a span of 11 bases. Written as DNA, the CDR3 is TGTGCCAGCAGCCGGGACGAACAGACCCAGTACTTC. Its translation is CASSRDEQTQYF.

The chain is built from TRBV2 and TRBJ2-1, with D perhaps matching TRBD2 (5 bases). The CDR3 totals 13 residues. Germline assignment: CDR1 SNHLY and CDR2 FYNNEI. V lost 10 bases, J lost 8 bases, and 18 bases lay in between. The CDR3 here is CATWPRFSDEQFF. The CDR3 region has the DNA TGTGCCACCTGGCCTAGATTTAGCGATGAGCAGTTCTTC.

This sequence joins TRBV5-6 and TRBJ1-4; D perhaps matches TRBD1 (5 bases). Deletions cut 4 bases from V and 2 bases from J, with 12 bases between. The CDR3 runs to 15 residues. Germline V gives CDR1 SGHDT, CDR2 YYEEEE. The CDR3 region is CASSLRQLTNEKLFF. The CDR3 nucleotides read TGTGCCAGCAGCCTACGACAGTTGACTAATGAAAAACTGTTTTTT.

The CDR3 DNA is TGTGCCAGCAGCGTATGGGCGGGACAAAGGGCTGGAAACACCATATATTTT. It yields the protein CASSVWAGQRAGNTIYF. The chain employs TRBV9 and TRBJ1-3; the D gene is possibly TRBD1 (6 bases). V was cut by 1 base and J by 2 bases, with 16 bases left in between. Germline lookup yields CDR1 SGDLS and CDR2 YYNGEE. The CDR3 spans 17 residues.

The chain recombines TRBV29-1 with TRBJ1-4, with D unresolved. Trimming took 6 bases from V and 7 from J, leaving 9 bases between them. CDR3 length equals 11 residues. The germline gives CDR1 SQVTM, CDR2 ANQGSEA. The CDR3: CSVERGEKLFF. CDR3 DNA sequence: TGCAGCGTAGAACGGGGTGAAAAACTGTTTTTT. Together with reference TRBV29-1 and TRBJ1-4, the CDR3 gives the full variable domain: SAVISQKPSRDICQRGTSLTIQCQVDSQVTMMFWYRQQPGQSLTLIATANQGSEATYESGFVIDKFPISRPNLTFSTLTVSNMSPEDSSIYLCSVERGEKLFFGSGTQLSVL.

The chain joins TRBV5-1 to TRBJ2-1; 8 positions match TRBD1. The CDR3 extends over 16 amino acids. V shed 4 bases and J 7 bases; nucleotides not matched to a gene: 13. Germline V gene data show CDR1 as SGHRS and CDR2 as YFSETQ. In DNA form, the CDR3 reads TGCGCCAGCAGCCTATCAGGCAGGGGGCTCGGGAATGAGCAGTTCTTC. This sequence encodes CASSLSGRGLGNEQFF.

This chain uses TRBV28 with TRBJ1-5, with 9 bases that match TRBD1. Trimming at V came to 3 bases and at J to 6 bases, leaving 6 bases not matched to a gene. The CDR3 runs to 15 residues. Germline-derived CDR1 and CDR2 are MDHEN and SYDVKM. The CDR3 sequence: CASSLGGQGFQPQHF. The DNA for the CDR3 is TGTGCCAGCAGTTTGGGGGGACAGGGATTTCAGCCCCAGCATTTT.

The chain recombines TRBV7-9 with TRBJ1-1; TRBD1 agrees at 12 bases. There are 13 residues in the CDR3. V shed 8 bases and J 2 bases; nucleotides not matched to a gene: 0. The germline V gene encodes CDR1 SEHNR and CDR2 FQNEAQ (reference sequence). The CDR3 is CASGTGGNTEAFF. In nucleotides, the CDR3 is TGTGCCAGCGGGACAGGGGGCAACACTGAAGCTTTCTTT.

This chain connects TRBV5-4 to TRBJ2-7, with 8 bases that match TRBD2. Germline assignment: CDR1 SGHNT and CDR2 YYREEE (reference sequence). V lost 4 bases and J lost 6; bases outside the gene matches: 12. The CDR3 totals 15 residues. The CDR3 nucleotides are TGTGCCAGCAGCCCGCTAGGGGGACTAGGATTCGAGCAGTACTTC. It is translated as CASSPLGGLGFEQYF.

The rearrangement links TRBV5-1 to TRBJ1-3; D may be TRBD1 (5 bases). The CDR3 runs to 16 residues. CDR1 and CDR2 (germline): SGHRS, YFSETQ. Between the trimmed V and J ends, which lost 0 bases and 1 base, there was a span of 11 bases. The CDR3 is CASSLDAGLSGNTIYF. The DNA of the CDR3 is TGCGCCAGCAGCTTGGATGCGGGGCTTTCTGGAAACACCATATATTTT.

The chain carries TRBV20-1 and TRBJ2-5; D uncertain. V was cut by 5 bases and J by 2 bases, with 6 bases left in between. The length of the CDR3 is 11 residues. Germline CDR1 reads DFQATT; CDR2 reads SNEGSKA (reference sequence). In nucleotides, the CDR3 is TGCAGTGCTGGACGGCAAGAGACCCAGTACTTC. As protein: CSAGRQETQYF.